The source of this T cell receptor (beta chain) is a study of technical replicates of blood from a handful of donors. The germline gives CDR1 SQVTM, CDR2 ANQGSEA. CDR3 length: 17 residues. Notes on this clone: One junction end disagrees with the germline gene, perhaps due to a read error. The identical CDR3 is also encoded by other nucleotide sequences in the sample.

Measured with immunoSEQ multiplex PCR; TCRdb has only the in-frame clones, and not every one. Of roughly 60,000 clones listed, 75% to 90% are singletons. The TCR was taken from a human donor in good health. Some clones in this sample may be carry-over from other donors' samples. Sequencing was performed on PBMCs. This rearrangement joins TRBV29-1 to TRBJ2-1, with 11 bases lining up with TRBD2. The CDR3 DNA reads TGCAGCGTCGAAGTTCTTAGCGGGGGGGCAAACTACAATGAGCAGTTCTTC. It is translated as CSVEVLSGGANYNEQFF.